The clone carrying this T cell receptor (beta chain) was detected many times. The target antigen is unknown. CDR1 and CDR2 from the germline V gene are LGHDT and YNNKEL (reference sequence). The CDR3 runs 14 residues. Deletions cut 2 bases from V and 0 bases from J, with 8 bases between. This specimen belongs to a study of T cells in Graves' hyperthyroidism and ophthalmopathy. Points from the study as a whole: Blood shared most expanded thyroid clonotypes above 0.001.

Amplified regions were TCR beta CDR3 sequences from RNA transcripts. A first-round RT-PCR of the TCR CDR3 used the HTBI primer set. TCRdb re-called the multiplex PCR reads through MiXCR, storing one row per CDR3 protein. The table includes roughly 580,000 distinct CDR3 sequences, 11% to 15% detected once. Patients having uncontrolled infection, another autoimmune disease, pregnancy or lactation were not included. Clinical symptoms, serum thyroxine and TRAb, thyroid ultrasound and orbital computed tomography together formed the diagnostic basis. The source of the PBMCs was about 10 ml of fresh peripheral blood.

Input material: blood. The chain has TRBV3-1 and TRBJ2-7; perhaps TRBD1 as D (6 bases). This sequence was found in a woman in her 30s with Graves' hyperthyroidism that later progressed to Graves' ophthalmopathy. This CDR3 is CASSQRDTSYEQYF. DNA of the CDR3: TGTGCCAGCAGCCAACGGGACACCTCCTACGAGCAGTACTTC.